This T cell receptor beta chain was recorded in a study of blood T cell repertoires in COVID-19. The CDR3 is made up of 12 amino acids. Using immunoSEQ multiplex PCR, the repertoire was profiled, and TCRdb retains in-frame clones only, with some absent. The sample lists a few hundred thousand clones, 86% occurring once. Sequencing was performed on peripheral blood. V is TRBV21-1 and J is TRBJ2-7; whether TRBD1, the table's D call, matches the DNA was not checked. TRBV21-1 is recorded as a pseudogene. The source is a man aged 30 to 45 with active or convalescent COVID-19. The CDR3 coding sequence is TGTGCCAGCAGCACAAGCCGGGACAGGATGGACTTC. It yields the protein CASSTSRDRMDF.